Shown below are 26 T cell receptor beta chains from a single sample sequenced in a study of T cell repertoires and HLA-DP antigens. For these receptors, no antigen is known. The table came from immunoSEQ multiplex PCR; TCRdb's copy has only in-frame clones and leaves some out. The data hold 65,000 to 95,000 clones, with roughly 78% observed a single time. Sequencing was done on a sample of CD4+ T cells from PBMCs. These receptors originate from a man in his 60s in good health and CMV-seronegative.

This clone was detected only once. The V call is TRBV25-1, the J call TRBJ1-5, with 7 bases aligning to TRBD1. V dropped 6 bases and J dropped 4; count of bases not matched to a gene: 6. The CDR3 has 14 residues. CDR1 and CDR2 from the germline V gene are MGHDK and SYGVNS. The CDR3 DNA reads TGTGCCAGCAGCGTTGGACAGGCTAATCAGCCCCAGCATTTT. Translating gives CASSVGQANQPQHF.

J is TRBJ1-5 and V is TRBV4-1; D is perhaps TRBD1 (5 bases). The CDR3 sequence is 15 residues long. Looked up from germline, CDR1 is MGHRA and CDR2 is YSYEKL. The germline V and J ends were trimmed by 1 base and 4 bases, with 11 bases remaining between them. CDR3 residues: CASSQGQLLNQPQHF. The CDR3 coding sequence is TGCGCCAGCAGCCAAGGACAGCTTTTAAATCAGCCCCAGCATTTT.

The J gene is TRBJ1-1, the V gene TRBV5-5; D gene unclear. V gave up 0 bases and J gave up 3 bases, with 9 bases separating them. Germline V gene sequence: CDR1 SGHKS, CDR2 YYEKEE (reference sequence). CDR3 length: 14 amino acids. The CDR3 DNA follows: TGTGCCAGCAGCTTGGGGGGATTCGACACTGAAGCTTTCTTT. Translation: CASSLGGFDTEAFF.

The chain joins TRBV4-3 to TRBJ2-5; weak D call: TRBD2 (5 bases). The ends were cut back, 5 bases at V and 5 bases at J, with 15 bases in the middle. This CDR3 is 14 amino acids long. Looked up from germline, CDR1 is LGHNA and CDR2 is YSLEER. The CDR3 spells CASSKSLGVETQYF. The CDR3 DNA follows: TGCGCCAGCAGCAAAAGCCTCGGGGTGGAGACCCAGTACTTC.

J is TRBJ1-3 and V is TRBV19; 7 nucleotides align to TRBD1. CDR3 length equals 16 residues. CDR1 and CDR2 from the germline V gene are LNHDA and SQIVND (reference sequence). The junction had 8 bases not matched to a gene; V was cut back by 5 bases and J by 1 base. CDR3 protein: CASSVPTGVSGNTIYF. The CDR3 DNA reads TGTGCCAGTAGTGTACCCACAGGGGTATCTGGAAACACCATATATTTT.

For the CDR3, the DNA is TGTGCCAGCAGCCCCCAGGGTGGGGTTGGGACTGAAGCTTTCTTT. Translating gives CASSPQGGVGTEAFF. The V gene is TRBV9, the J gene TRBJ1-1; D might be TRBD1 (5 bases). The CDR3 is 15 amino acids. Germline V gene sequence: CDR1 SGDLS, CDR2 YYNGEE. The V end lost 4 bases, the J end lost 5 bases, and 18 bases lay between the germline ends.

This clone was picked up a small number of times. The chain uses TRBV30 and TRBJ1-1; tentative D call: TRBD1 (5 bases). The CDR3 contains 16 residues. Per germline, CDR1 GTSNPN and CDR2 SVGIG (reference sequence). Trimming stripped 1 base from V and 4 bases from J, with 19 bases between. The CDR3 nucleotides are TGTGCCTGGAGTGCTCCTAGGGGCAGGAGGAGCACTGAAGCTTTCTTT. It translates to CAWSAPRGRRSTEAFF.

This chain links TRBV5-4 with TRBJ2-5; a possible D gene is TRBD2 (6 bases). Looked up from germline, CDR1 is SGHNT and CDR2 is YYREEE (reference sequence). The CDR3 sequence is 13 residues long. Deletions cut 9 bases from V and 4 bases from J, with 16 bases between. This CDR3 is CATAGRWGETQYF. CDR3 nucleotides: TGTGCCACCGCGGGGCGATGGGGAGAGACCCAGTACTTC.

This chain links TRBV11-3 with TRBJ2-1; the match to TRBD2 covers 10 bases. Trimming at V came to 4 bases and at J to 0 bases, leaving 0 bases not matched to a gene. In germline, CDR1 is SGHNT, CDR2 YENEEA. The CDR3 loop spans 15 amino acids. The CDR3: CASSSSGSSYNEQFF. The CDR3 DNA sequence: TGTGCCAGCAGCTCTAGCGGGAGCTCCTACAATGAGCAGTTCTTC.

The chain couples TRBV18 to TRBJ1-4; D is possibly TRBD1 (5 bases). Germline lookup yields CDR1 KGHSH and CDR2 LQKENI. The CDR3 has 15 amino acids. Trimming took off 1 base at V and 6 bases at J, with 12 bases between the two ends. The CDR3 region is CASSPQGGGDEKLFF. The CDR3 coding sequence is TGTGCCAGCTCACCACAGGGAGGAGGGGATGAAAAACTGTTTTTT.

V usage is TRBV15 and J usage is TRBJ2-4; TRBD2 matches at 9 bases. The CDR3 totals 20 residues. J gave up 0 bases and V 0 bases, and 12 bases lay outside the gene matches. Germline assignment: CDR1 LNHNV and CDR2 YYDKDF (reference sequence). CDR3 nucleotides: TGTGCCACCAGCAGAGATCTGGGGCGGGGGGGCTTATTAGCCAAAAACATTCAGTACTTC. Residues: CATSRDLGRGGLLAKNIQYF.

The chain employs TRBV18 and TRBJ2-3; TRBD2 matches 12 bases. The V segment lost 1 base and the J segment 0 bases; nucleotides outside the gene matches: 5. Germline lookup yields CDR1 KGHSH and CDR2 LQKENI. This CDR3 comprises 18 residues. Here the CDR3 DNA reads TGTGCCAGCTCACCACTCCCCGGGACTAGCGGGAGCACAGATACGCAGTATTTT. Residues: CASSPLPGTSGSTDTQYF.

The V and J genes are TRBV7-2 and TRBJ1-1; TRBD1 agrees at 7 bases. The trim removed 0 bases at V and 5 bases at J, leaving 6 bases unmatched. The germline V gene has CDR1 SGHTA and CDR2 FQGNSA. This CDR3 has 15 residues. In DNA form, the CDR3 reads TGTGCCAGCAGCTTAGCTTCAGGGGGAATGACTGAAGCTTTCTTT. It yields the protein CASSLASGGMTEAFF.

V and J are TRBV7-2 and TRBJ2-7, with D unclear. The CDR3 loop spans 12 amino acids. CDR1 is SGHTA and CDR2 is FQGNSA in the germline V gene. Trimming removed 2 bases from V and 7 bases from J, with 9 bases in between. The CDR3: CASSLWSGEQYF. CDR3 in DNA: TGTGCCAGCAGCTTATGGTCCGGGGAGCAGTACTTC.

The chain combines TRBV4-3 with TRBJ1-5; D ambiguous. Germline V CDR1 and CDR2: LGHNA, YSLEER. This CDR3 contains 13 residues. The germline V and J ends were trimmed by 3 bases and 6 bases, with 9 bases remaining between them. The CDR3 nucleotides are TGCGCCAGCAGCCAGGGCATTGCTCAGCCCCAGCATTTT. Protein: CASSQGIAQPQHF.

The chain uses TRBV7-6 and TRBJ2-2; no clear D. Germline-derived CDR1 and CDR2 are SGHVS and FNYEAQ. Trimming left V 0 bases short and J 6 bases short, with 5 bases between. The CDR3 has 13 amino acids. The CDR3 loop reads CASSLAGPGELFF. Here the CDR3 DNA reads TGTGCCAGCAGCTTAGCAGGGCCCGGGGAGCTGTTTTTT.

This chain connects TRBV19 to TRBJ1-1; D not resolved. The CDR3 covers 13 residues. Germline loops: CDR1 LNHDA, CDR2 SQIVND (reference sequence). V dropped 1 base and J dropped 4 bases, with 7 bases sitting between them. The CDR3 loop reads CASSIGGGTEAFF. In DNA, the CDR3 is TGTGCCAGTAGTATAGGAGGCGGCACTGAAGCTTTCTTT.

The chain has TRBV6-5 and TRBJ1-1; the match to TRBD1 covers 8 bases. Germline V gene sequence: CDR1 MNHEY, CDR2 SVGAGI. The CDR3 spans 15 residues. V was pared by 0 bases and J by 4 bases, with 4 bases of the junction left unmatched. In DNA, the CDR3 is TGTGCCAGCAGTTACTCCCAGGGGGCGGTCACTGAAGCTTTCTTT. Translating gives CASSYSQGAVTEAFF.

V and J are TRBV30 and TRBJ1-3, with D perhaps TRBD1 (6 bases). Germline assignment: CDR1 GTSNPN and CDR2 SVGIG (reference sequence). The CDR3 totals 13 residues. V was shortened by 4 bases and J by 4 bases, with 11 bases between the two germline ends. The CDR3 DNA is TGTGCCTGGAACGGGGGGGCGGGAAACACCATATATTTT. This gives the protein CAWNGGAGNTIYF.

V gene TRBV7-2 combines with J gene TRBJ2-3; TRBD2 is a possible D gene (5 bases). V was cut by 1 base and J by 5 bases, with 10 bases left in between. There are 14 residues in the CDR3. Looked up from germline, CDR1 is SGHTA and CDR2 is FQGNSA. CDR3 sequence reads: CASSLVARRDTQYF. Written as DNA, the CDR3 is TGTGCCAGCAGCTTAGTAGCGCGGAGAGATACGCAGTATTTT. The full variable domain, in which reference TRBV7-2 and TRBJ2-3 provide the parts outside the CDR3, is GAGVSQSPSNKVTEKGKDVELRCDPISGHTALYWYRQSLGQGLEFLIYFQGNSAPDKSGLPSDRFSAERTGGSVSTLTIQRTQQEDSAVYLCASSLVARRDTQYFGPGTRLTVL.

This sequence joins TRBV19 and TRBJ1-1; no firm D call. Germline V gene sequence: CDR1 LNHDA, CDR2 SQIVND (reference sequence). Trimming shortened V by 4 bases and J by 1 base, and 10 bases separated the two germline ends. The CDR3 loop spans 14 amino acids. The CDR3 nucleotides read TGTGCCAGTAGTACCGTTACTGCGAACACTGAAGCTTTCTTT. Amino acids: CASSTVTANTEAFF.

The V call is TRBV5-1, the J call TRBJ2-2; 8 nucleotides align to TRBD1. V trimming: 1 base; J trimming: 0 bases; junction bases outside the gene matches: 2. The CDR3 has 16 residues. From germline, CDR1 is SGHRS and CDR2 YFSETQ. Here the CDR3 reads CASSLQGAANTGELFF. CDR3 nucleotide sequence: TGCGCCAGCAGCTTGCAGGGGGCGGCGAACACCGGGGAGCTGTTTTTT.

The V gene is TRBV15, the J gene TRBJ1-1, with D uncertain. The CDR3 is made up of 14 amino acids. Per germline, CDR1 LNHNV and CDR2 YYDKDF (reference sequence). The germline V and J ends were trimmed by 0 bases and 1 base, with 6 bases remaining between them. The CDR3 nucleotides are TGTGCCACCAGCAGAGATAGTGCGAACACTGAAGCTTTCTTT. Its protein product is CATSRDSANTEAFF.

V and J are TRBV9 and TRBJ2-1; D ambiguous. The germline CDR1 and CDR2 sequences are SGDLS and YYNGEE. Trimming stripped 3 bases from V and 4 bases from J, with 17 bases between. The CDR3 loop spans 16 amino acids. CDR3 loop: CASSGETPLLYNEQFF. The CDR3 coding sequence is TGTGCCAGCAGCGGAGAGACACCTCTTCTTTACAATGAGCAGTTCTTC.

The V and J genes are TRBV5-6 and TRBJ1-3, with D perhaps matching TRBD1 (5 bases). V lost 4 bases and J lost 3, with 20 bases in between. The CDR3 extends over 17 amino acids. The germline V gene has CDR1 SGHDT and CDR2 YYEEEE. Here the CDR3 DNA reads TGTGCCAGCAGCGTGACAGCCTTGCGACTGGTTGGAAACACCATATATTTT. It is translated as CASSVTALRLVGNTIYF.

This chain links TRBV13 with TRBJ2-5; TRBD2 agrees at 8 bases. The CDR3 covers 14 residues. The ends lost 1 base at V and 4 bases at J; junction bases unmatched: 2. Germline assignment: CDR1 PRHDT and CDR2 FYEKMQ (reference sequence). The CDR3 here is CASSLAGGSETQYF. In DNA, the CDR3 is TGTGCCAGCAGCTTAGCGGGGGGGTCAGAGACCCAGTACTTC.